These 13 T cell receptor beta chains originate from one sample sequenced in a study of T cell repertoires in cytomegalovirus infection. No antigen is known for these receptors. TCRdb re-called the reads through MiXCR, storing one row per CDR3 protein. This table has 750,000 to 900,000 distinct CDR3 sequences, about 28% appearing once. The specimen comprised cultured CD8+ T cells from PBMCs, sampled from culture after CMV antigen stimulation. The origin of the receptors is a human donor in good health (CMV status not recorded). Some clones in this sample may be carry-over from other donors' samples.

V usage is TRBV6-1 and J usage is TRBJ1-1; no definite D call. Germline V lookup: CDR1 MNHNS, CDR2 SASEGT. This CDR3 spans 18 amino acids. Trimming took off 0 bases at V and 0 bases at J, with 17 bases between the two ends. The CDR3 sequence: CASSEAGQTKVMNTEAFF. CDR3 bases: TGTGCCAGCAGTGAAGCAGGGCAGACGAAAGTGATGAACACTGAAGCTTTCTTT.

This rearrangement joins TRBV9 to TRBJ2-5; no reliable D call. Germline V gene data show CDR1 as SGDLS and CDR2 as YYNGEE. The CDR3 consists of 14 residues. Trimming shortened V by 0 bases and J by 5 bases, and 11 bases separated the two germline ends. The CDR3 loop reads CASSVEGSRETQYF. The CDR3 DNA reads as TGTGCCAGCAGCGTAGAAGGTAGCCGGGAGACCCAGTACTTC.

This sequence joins TRBV5-1 and TRBJ2-3, with 15 nucleotides matching TRBD2. Germline CDR1 is SGHRS and CDR2 is YFSETQ. The ends lost 3 bases at V and 2 bases at J; junction bases unmatched: 7. CDR3 length equals 18 residues. The CDR3: CASSSRGTSGGNTDTQYF. Here the CDR3 DNA reads TGCGCCAGCAGCTCGCGAGGGACTAGCGGGGGGAACACAGATACGCAGTATTTT.

This clonotype turned up a few times. This chain links TRBV6-5 with TRBJ2-1, with D perhaps being TRBD1 or TRBD2 (5 bases each). Germline lookup yields CDR1 MNHEY and CDR2 SVGAGI. The CDR3 loop spans 14 amino acids. Trimming removed 7 bases at V and 5 bases at J, with 15 bases between. The CDR3 DNA follows: TGTGCCAGCACCAATCGGGGCCGAAACAATGAGCAGTTCTTC. This translates into CASTNRGRNNEQFF.

The chain has TRBV19 and TRBJ1-5, with a weak D call TRBD1 (6 bases). The ends were cut back, 3 bases at V and 6 bases at J, with 15 bases in the middle. CDR1 is LNHDA, CDR2 SQIVND, per germline (reference sequence). This CDR3 spans 15 amino acids. The CDR3 region has the DNA TGTGCCAGTAGTATGGCTGGGGGGGGCAGTCAGCCCCAGCATTTT. It translates to CASSMAGGGSQPQHF.

This clonotype was found many times. CDR3 coding DNA: TGTGCCAGCAGCCTACCCGATATAACGCCGGACACCAACACTGAAGCTTTCTTT. Its protein is CASSLPDITPDTNTEAFF. V usage is TRBV7-9 and J usage is TRBJ1-1, with D possibly matching TRBD1 (5 bases). The CDR3 extends over 18 amino acids. Trimming stripped 5 bases from V and 2 bases from J, with 24 bases between. CDR1 SEHNR and CDR2 FQNEAQ come from the germline V gene (reference sequence).

This chain uses TRBV7-6 with TRBJ2-2; 7 positions agree with TRBD1. Unmatched junction bases numbered 1, after V lost 9 bases and J lost 3 bases. Germline assignment: CDR1 SGHVS and CDR2 FNYEAQ. The CDR3 runs 12 residues. In DNA, the CDR3 is TGTGCCAGTGACAGGGACACCGGGGAGCTGTTTTTT. This translates into CASDRDTGELFF.

In its sample, this clonotype was seen a few times. The chain combines TRBV10-3 with TRBJ2-1, with TRBD2 identical over 14 bases. The V segment lost 10 bases and the J segment 4 bases; nucleotides outside the gene matches: 15. This CDR3 is built from 18 residues. Germline CDR1 ENHRY, CDR2 SYGVKD. The CDR3 reads CATRTSGGSRSGYNEQFF. The CDR3 DNA sequence: TGTGCCACCCGGACTAGCGGGGGGTCCCGTTCGGGATACAATGAGCAGTTCTTC.

This clonotype has ten or more counts. For the CDR3, the DNA is TGTGCCAGCATGCGGGGTGAGCAGTTCTTC. This encodes CASMRGEQFF. The rearrangement joins TRBV12-3 or TRBV12-4 to TRBJ2-1; tentative D call: TRBD2 (6 bases). The CDR3 length is 10 residues. The germline V and J ends were trimmed by 7 bases and 9 bases, with 7 bases remaining between them.

The table lists this clonotype with a few counts. V is TRBV10-2 and J is TRBJ1-5; D call uncertain. The germline V gene encodes CDR1 WSHSY and CDR2 SAAADI. Trimming pared 8 bases from V and 0 bases from J, leaving 11 bases between. The CDR3 spans 14 residues. The DNA of the CDR3 is TGCGCCAGCGGAACAGACGTTAGCAATCAGCCCCAGCATTTT. Protein: CASGTDVSNQPQHF.

The chain employs TRBV9 and TRBJ2-5; tentative D call: TRBD2 (7 bases). CDR3 length: 15 amino acids. CDR1 and CDR2 (germline): SGDLS, YYNGEE. The V end was cut by 3 bases, the J end by 1 base, with 13 bases between. CDR3 loop: CASSAPRGAQETQYF. The CDR3 nucleotides are TGTGCCAGCAGCGCCCCCCGGGGGGCCCAAGAGACCCAGTACTTC.

CDR3 sequence (DNA): TGTGCCAGCACTCGTTGGGTAAGCTCCTACAATGAGCAGTTCTTC. It yields the protein CASTRWVSSYNEQFF. The V and J genes are TRBV6-1 and TRBJ2-1, with D hard to call. The V gene's germline CDR1 is MNHNS and CDR2 SASEGT. CDR3 size: 15 residues. V was trimmed by 7 bases and J by 0 bases, leaving 13 bases between them.

This clonotype was recorded a few times. V is TRBV9 and J is TRBJ2-2; D gene uncertain. This CDR3 spans 19 amino acids. Germline V CDR1 and CDR2: SGDLS, YYNGEE. Trimming pared 0 bases from V and 1 base from J, leaving 19 bases between. The CDR3 reads CASSVEGLFELLNTGELFF. For the CDR3, the DNA is TGTGCCAGCAGCGTAGAGGGCCTGTTTGAGTTATTGAACACCGGGGAGCTGTTTTTT.